The following is a T cell receptor (beta chain) sequence with its context. The antigen remains unidentified. The sample belongs to a study of T cells in localized non-small cell lung cancer. The ends were cut back, 5 bases at V and 4 bases at J, with 14 bases in the middle. The CDR3 totals 14 residues. The germline CDR1 and CDR2 sequences are MNHEY and SVGAGI. The repertoire was sequenced with immunoSEQ multiplex PCR; TCRdb's copy has only in-frame clones and lacks some. This repertoire shows fewer than 90,000 clones, approximately 84% found once; its top ten account for 2.8%. Whole-study results and caveats: Uninvolved neighboring lung showed the greatest T cell clonality, exceeding tumor. Adjacent lung had a median roughly 53 of the 100 largest tumor clones. Longer overall survival associated with higher blood T cell density; shorter survival with higher adjacent-lung clonality. Without multi-region sequencing, intratumor heterogeneity could not be excluded.

The sequence was collected from a man aged 40-75 years with stage I lung adenocarcinoma. This chain links TRBV6-5 with TRBJ1-2; D not resolved. The sample was peripheral blood, taken before any cancer treatment. CDR3 bases: TGTGCCAGCAGTGAAGGCAGTGACTCCTATGGCTACACCTTC. Residues: CASSEGSDSYGYTF.